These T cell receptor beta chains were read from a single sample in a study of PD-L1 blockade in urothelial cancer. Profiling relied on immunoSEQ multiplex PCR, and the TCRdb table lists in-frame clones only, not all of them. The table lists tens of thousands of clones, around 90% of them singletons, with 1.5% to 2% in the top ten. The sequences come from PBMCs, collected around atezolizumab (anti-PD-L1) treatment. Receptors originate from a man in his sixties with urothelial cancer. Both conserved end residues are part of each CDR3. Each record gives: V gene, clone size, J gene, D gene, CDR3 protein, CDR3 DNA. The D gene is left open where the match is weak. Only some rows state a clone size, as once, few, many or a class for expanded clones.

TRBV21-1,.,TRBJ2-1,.,CASSKAETAVNEQFF,TGTGCCAGCAGCAAAGCGGAGACAGCCGTCAATGAGCAGTTCTTC
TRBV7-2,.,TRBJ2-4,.,CASSQGSAGGQNIQYF,TGTGCCAGCAGCCAGGGATCGGCAGGGGGGCAAAACATTCAGTACTTC
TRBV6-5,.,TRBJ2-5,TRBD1,CASSYDGTAQETQYF,TGTGCCAGCAGTTACGATGGGACAGCACAAGAGACCCAGTACTTC
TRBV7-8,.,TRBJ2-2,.,CASSQVSGELFF,TGTGCCAGCAGCCAGGTTTCCGGGGAGCTGTTTTTT
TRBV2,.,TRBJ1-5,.,CASSTGQLQPQHF,TGTGCCAGCAGTACCGGACAGCTTCAGCCCCAGCATTTT
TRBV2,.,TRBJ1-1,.,CASSRQFNTEAFF,TGTGCCAGCAGCCGACAGTTTAACACTGAAGCTTTCTTT
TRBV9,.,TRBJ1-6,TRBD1,CASSGGGDRGKNSPLHF,TGTGCCAGCAGCGGAGGCGGGGACAGGGGGAAAAATTCACCCCTCCACTTT
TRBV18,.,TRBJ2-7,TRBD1,CASSPRTGYNEQYF,TGTGCCAGCTCCCCCAGGACAGGGTATAACGAGCAGTACTTC
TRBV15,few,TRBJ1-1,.,CATSNERGTEAFF,TGTGCCACCAGCAATGAAAGGGGCACTGAAGCTTTCTTT
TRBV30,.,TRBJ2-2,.,CARNLHQGISVSGELFF,TGTGCCCGTAATTTGCACCAGGGAATTAGTGTCAGCGGGGAGCTGTTTTTT
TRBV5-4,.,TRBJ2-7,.,CASSLGGIGGREQYF,TGTGCCAGCAGCCTGGGGGGCATTGGGGGCCGCGAGCAGTACTTC
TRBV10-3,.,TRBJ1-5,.,CAISESVQGVGNQPQHF,TGTGCCATCAGTGAGTCCGTACAGGGAGTAGGCAATCAGCCCCAGCATTTT
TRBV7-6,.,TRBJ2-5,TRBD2,CASSLVSGGETQYF,TGTGCCAGCAGCTTAGTATCGGGGGGGGAGACCCAGTACTTC
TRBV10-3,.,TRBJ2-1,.,CAISTRETNNEQFF,TGTGCCATCAGTACCCGGGAGACAAACAATGAGCAGTTCTTC
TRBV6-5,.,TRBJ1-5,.,CASSYADTAYQPQHF,TGTGCCAGCAGTTACGCTGATACAGCTTATCAGCCCCAGCATTTT
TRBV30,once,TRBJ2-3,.,CAWKQRDRSRDTQYF,TGTGCCTGGAAGCAGCGGGACAGGTCGAGAGATACGCAGTATTTT
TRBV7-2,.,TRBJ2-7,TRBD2,CASSLARLAAVGEQYF,TGTGCCAGCAGCTTAGCGCGGCTAGCGGCTGTTGGTGAGCAGTACTTC
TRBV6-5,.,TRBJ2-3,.,CASSETTSTDTQYF,TGTGCCAGCAGCGAGACGACTAGCACAGATACGCAGTATTTT
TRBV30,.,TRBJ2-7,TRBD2,CACSLAGGREQYF,TGTGCCTGTTCACTAGCGGGGGGGCGAGAGCAGTACTTC
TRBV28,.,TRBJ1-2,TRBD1,CASSLSGQGDYGYTF,TGTGCCAGCAGTTTATCAGGACAGGGAGACTATGGCTACACCTTC
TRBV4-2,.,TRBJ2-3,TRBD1,CASSQGVDRSSTDTQYF,TGTGCCAGCAGCCAAGGAGTGGACAGGTCTAGCACAGATACGCAGTATTTT
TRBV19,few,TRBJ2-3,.,CASSWWDTNPSTDTQYF,TGTGCCAGTAGTTGGTGGGACACAAACCCGAGCACAGATACGCAGTATTTT